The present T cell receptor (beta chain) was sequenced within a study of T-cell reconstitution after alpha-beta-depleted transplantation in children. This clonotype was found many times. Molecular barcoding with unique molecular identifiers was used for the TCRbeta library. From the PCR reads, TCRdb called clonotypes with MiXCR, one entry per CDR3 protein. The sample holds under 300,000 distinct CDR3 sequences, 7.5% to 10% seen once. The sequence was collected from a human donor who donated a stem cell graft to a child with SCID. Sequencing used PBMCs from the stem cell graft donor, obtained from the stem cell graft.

The CDR3 nucleotides are TGTGCCAGCAGTTTCTCCCATTGGGAGCCCCAGCATTTT. Translated: CASSFSHWEPQHF. The chain joins TRBV12-3 or TRBV12-4 to TRBJ1-5; D is unresolved. The CDR3 has 13 amino acids. V lost 3 bases and J 8 bases, leaving 11 bases between the germline ends.